The sequence of this TCR beta chain was determined in a study of lymphopenia after photon versus proton radiotherapy. Clones were read by immunoSEQ multiplex PCR, and TCRdb kept only the in-frame ones, dropping some. The table has about 25,000 clones, 75% to 90% seen once. Judged by abundance, this clone is large. The sequenced sample was peripheral blood, obtained from a patient treated with photon-based radiotherapy. This TCR was sampled from a woman aged 45 to 65 with pancreatic cancer.

The CDR3 DNA follows: TGTGCCAGTAGCCTAGCGGGAGGGCGAACCTACAATGAGCAGTTCTTC. Translated, it gives CASSLAGGRTYNEQFF. V gene TRBV19 combines with J gene TRBJ2-1, with 12 bases fitting TRBD2. Germline V gene sequence: CDR1 LNHDA, CDR2 SQIVND (reference sequence). With V trimmed by 6 bases and J by 2 bases, 5 bases remained unmatched. CDR3 size: 16 residues.